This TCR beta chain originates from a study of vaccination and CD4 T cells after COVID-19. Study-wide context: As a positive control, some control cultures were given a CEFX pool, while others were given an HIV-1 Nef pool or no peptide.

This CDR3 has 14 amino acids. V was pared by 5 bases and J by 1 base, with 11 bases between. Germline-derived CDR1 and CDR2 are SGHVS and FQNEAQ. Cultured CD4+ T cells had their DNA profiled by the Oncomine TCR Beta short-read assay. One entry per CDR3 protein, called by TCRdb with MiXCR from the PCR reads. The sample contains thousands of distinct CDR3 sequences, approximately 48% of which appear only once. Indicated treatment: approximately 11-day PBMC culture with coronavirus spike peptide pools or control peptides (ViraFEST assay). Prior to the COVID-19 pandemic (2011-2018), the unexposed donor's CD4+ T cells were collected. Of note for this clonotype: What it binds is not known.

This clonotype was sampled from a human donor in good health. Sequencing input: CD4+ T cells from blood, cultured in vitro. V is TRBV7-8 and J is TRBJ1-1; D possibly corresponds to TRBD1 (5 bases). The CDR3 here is CASSPGRGNTEAFF. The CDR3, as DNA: TGTGCCAGCAGCCCGGGACGGGGGAACACTGAAGCTTTCTTT.